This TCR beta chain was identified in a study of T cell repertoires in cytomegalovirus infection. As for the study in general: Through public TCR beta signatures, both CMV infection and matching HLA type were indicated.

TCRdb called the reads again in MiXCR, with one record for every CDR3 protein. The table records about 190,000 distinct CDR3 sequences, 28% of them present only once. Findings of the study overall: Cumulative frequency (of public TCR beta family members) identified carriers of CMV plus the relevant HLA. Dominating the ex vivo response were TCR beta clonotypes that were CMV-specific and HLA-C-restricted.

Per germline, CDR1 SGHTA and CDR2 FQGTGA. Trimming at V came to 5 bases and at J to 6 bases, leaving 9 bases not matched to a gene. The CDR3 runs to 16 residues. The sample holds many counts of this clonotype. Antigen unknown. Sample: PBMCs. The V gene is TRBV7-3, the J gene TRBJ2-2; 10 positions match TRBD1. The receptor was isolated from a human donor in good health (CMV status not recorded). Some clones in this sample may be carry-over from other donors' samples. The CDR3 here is CASSIAGTGVPGELFF. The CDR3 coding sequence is TGTGCCAGCAGCATAGCCGGGACAGGGGTTCCCGGGGAGCTGTTTTTT.